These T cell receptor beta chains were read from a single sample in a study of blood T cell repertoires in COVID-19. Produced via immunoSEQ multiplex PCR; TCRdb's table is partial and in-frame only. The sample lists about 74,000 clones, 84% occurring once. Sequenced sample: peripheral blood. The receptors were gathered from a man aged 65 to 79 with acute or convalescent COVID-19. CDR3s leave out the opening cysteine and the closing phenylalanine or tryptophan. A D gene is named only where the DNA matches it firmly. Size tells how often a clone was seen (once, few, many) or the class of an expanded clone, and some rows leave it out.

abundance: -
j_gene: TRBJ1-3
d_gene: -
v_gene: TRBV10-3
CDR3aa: AIRPQGTGNTIY

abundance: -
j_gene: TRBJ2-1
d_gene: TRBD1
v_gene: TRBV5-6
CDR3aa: ASSDLGQGFDEQF

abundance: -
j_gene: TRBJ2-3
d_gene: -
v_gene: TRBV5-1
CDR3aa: ASSLGLGGVVTDTQY

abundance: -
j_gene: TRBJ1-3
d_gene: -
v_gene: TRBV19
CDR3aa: ASSLLLQGPGNTIY

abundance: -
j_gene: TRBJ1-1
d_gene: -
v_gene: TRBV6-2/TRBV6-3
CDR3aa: ASSPTTSIFTEAF

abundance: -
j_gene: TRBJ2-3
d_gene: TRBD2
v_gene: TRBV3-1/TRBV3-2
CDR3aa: ASSPLAGEGDTQY

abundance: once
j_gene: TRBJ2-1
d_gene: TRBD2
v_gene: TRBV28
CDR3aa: ASTQAGGSYNEQF

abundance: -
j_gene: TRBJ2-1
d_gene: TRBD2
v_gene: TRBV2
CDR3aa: ARGATSGSNEQF

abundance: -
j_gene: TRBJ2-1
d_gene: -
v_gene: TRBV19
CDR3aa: ASSISRLAGRSYNEQF

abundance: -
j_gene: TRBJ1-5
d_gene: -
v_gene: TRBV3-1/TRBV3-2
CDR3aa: ASSQGPGPEGRPQH

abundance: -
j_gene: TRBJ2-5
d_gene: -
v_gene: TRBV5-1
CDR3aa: ASSLRGGETQY

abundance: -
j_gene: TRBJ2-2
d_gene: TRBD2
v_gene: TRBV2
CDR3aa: ASSETRMLAGSNTGELF

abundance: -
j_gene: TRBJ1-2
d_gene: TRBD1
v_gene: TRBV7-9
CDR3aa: ASSSPGQGGYGYT

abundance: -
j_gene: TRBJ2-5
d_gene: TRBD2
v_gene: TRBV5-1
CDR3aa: ASAFSGGAETQY

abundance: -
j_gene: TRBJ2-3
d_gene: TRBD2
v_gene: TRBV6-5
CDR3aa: ASTSSGATDTQY

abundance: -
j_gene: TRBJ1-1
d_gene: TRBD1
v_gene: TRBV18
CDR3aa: ASSLMDRGNTEAF

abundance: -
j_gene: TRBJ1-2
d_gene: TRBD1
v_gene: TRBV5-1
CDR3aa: ASSPDRDYGYT

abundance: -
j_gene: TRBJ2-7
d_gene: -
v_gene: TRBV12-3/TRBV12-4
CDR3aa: ASGLNEQY

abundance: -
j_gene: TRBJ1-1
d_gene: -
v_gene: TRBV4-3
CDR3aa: ASSQTGGNTEAF

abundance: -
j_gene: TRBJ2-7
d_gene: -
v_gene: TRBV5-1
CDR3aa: ASSLDLSYEQY

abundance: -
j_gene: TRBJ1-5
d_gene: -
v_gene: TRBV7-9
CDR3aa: ASSLDSQPQH

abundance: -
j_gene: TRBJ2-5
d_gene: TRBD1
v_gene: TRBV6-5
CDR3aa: ASSYTGTGGETQY

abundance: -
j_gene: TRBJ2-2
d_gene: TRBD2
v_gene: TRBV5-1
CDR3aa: ASSGLAGVSGGELF

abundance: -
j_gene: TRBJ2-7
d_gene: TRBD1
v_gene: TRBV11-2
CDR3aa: ASSPRGTPYEQY

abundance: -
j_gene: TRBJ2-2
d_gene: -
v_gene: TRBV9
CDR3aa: ASSVASETGELF

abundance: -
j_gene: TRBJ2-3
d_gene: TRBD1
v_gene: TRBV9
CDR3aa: ASSVAGTGGTDTQY

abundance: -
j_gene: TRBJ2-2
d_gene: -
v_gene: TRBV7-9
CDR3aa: ASSPPGIGTGELF

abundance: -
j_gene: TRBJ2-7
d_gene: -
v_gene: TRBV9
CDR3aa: ASSPGGRIYEQY

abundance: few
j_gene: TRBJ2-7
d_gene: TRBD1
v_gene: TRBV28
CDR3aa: ASSATGGRYEQY

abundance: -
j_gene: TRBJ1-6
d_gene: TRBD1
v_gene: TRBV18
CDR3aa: ASSPLTGEGSPLH

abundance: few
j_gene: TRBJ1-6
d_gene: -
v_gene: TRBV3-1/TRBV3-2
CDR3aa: ASSGLVRVKDNSPLH

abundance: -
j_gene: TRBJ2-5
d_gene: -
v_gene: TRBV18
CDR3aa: ASSPVSTGSQETQY

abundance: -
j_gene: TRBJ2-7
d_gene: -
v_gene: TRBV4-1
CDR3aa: ASSQDWQGISYEQY

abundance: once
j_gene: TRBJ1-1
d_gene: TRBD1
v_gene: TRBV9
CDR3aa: ASSVKTGGAGGTEAF

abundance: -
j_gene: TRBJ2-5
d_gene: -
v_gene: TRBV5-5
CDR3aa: ASSLATPETQY

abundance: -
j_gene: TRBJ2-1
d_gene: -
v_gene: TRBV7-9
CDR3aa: ASSDRRLSSYNEQF

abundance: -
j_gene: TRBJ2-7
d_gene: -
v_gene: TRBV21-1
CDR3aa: ASSNLAGEADEQY

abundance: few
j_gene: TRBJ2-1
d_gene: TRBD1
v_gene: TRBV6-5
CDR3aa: ASSYQQGAIDEQF

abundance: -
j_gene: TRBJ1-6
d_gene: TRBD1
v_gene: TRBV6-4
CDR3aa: ASSDTNRGRNSPLH

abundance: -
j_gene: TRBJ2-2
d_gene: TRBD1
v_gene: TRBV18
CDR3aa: ASSPRQGDDGELF

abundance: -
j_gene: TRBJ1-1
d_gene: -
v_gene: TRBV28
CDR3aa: TTRRGTEAF

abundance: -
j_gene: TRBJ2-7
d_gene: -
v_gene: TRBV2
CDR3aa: ASTAGSYEQY

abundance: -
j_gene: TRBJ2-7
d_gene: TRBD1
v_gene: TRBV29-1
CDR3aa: SVMTGGNEQY

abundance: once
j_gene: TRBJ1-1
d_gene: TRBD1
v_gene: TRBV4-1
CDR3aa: ASSQADRGGTEAF